Presented here are 10 T cell receptor beta chains from one specimen sequenced in a study of T cells in Graves' hyperthyroidism and ophthalmopathy. Amplified regions were TCR beta CDR3 sequences from RNA transcripts. The TCR CDR3 was amplified in a first-round RT-PCR using the HTBI primer set. A single record per CDR3 protein comes from TCRdb applying MiXCR to the multiplex PCR reads. Among hundreds of thousands of distinct CDR3 sequences listed, less than 25% were seen once. The sequenced sample was blood. Receptors originate from a man younger than 40 with Graves' ophthalmopathy.

This clonotype was counted ten times or more. The V and J genes are TRBV3-1 and TRBJ2-2, with TRBD2 matching over 10 bases. The CDR3 has 19 amino acids. V was clipped by 0 bases and J by 6 bases; unmatched bases: 13. In germline, CDR1 is LGHDT, CDR2 YNNKEL (reference sequence). DNA of the CDR3: TGTGCCAGCAGCCAAGAGGTTTGGTTCCTAGCGGGAGTTCCCGGGGAGCTGTTTTTT. It encodes CASSQEVWFLAGVPGELFF.

This clonotype appeared many times. The rearrangement links TRBV2 to TRBJ1-2, with 9 bases aligning to TRBD1. J gave up 3 bases and V 9 bases, and 5 bases lay outside the gene matches. Germline CDR1 reads SNHLY; CDR2 reads FYNNEI. This CDR3 spans 13 amino acids. The CDR3 protein is CARTDRGHYGYTF. The DNA of the CDR3 is TGTGCCAGGACGGACAGGGGACACTATGGCTACACCTTC.

The chain couples TRBV11-2 to TRBJ1-3, with D perhaps matching TRBD1 (6 bases). V was shortened by 8 bases and J by 2 bases, with 19 bases between the two germline ends. The CDR3 length is 16 residues. Germline V gene data show CDR1 as SGHAT and CDR2 as FQNNGV. Here the CDR3 reads CASGQGTRSPGNTIYF. The CDR3 DNA is TGTGCCAGCGGTCAGGGGACGAGGTCCCCTGGAAACACCATATATTTT.

This clonotype was detected many times. The chain joins TRBV20-1 to TRBJ2-7; TRBD1 might be the D (5 bases). Per germline, CDR1 DFQATT and CDR2 SNEGSKA (reference sequence). This CDR3 comprises 16 residues. The V gene lost 0 bases and the J gene lost 0 bases, with 15 bases spanning the gap. CDR3 loop: CSARDPSQGPSYEQYF. CDR3 DNA sequence: TGCAGTGCTAGAGATCCCTCCCAGGGCCCCTCCTACGAGCAGTACTTC.

At least ten counts were recorded for this clonotype. This chain uses TRBV7-9 with TRBJ2-2; D is possibly TRBD1 (6 bases). The germline V gene encodes CDR1 SEHNR and CDR2 FQNEAQ (reference sequence). The CDR3 is 13 amino acids. Trimming stripped 6 bases from V and 7 bases from J, with 12 bases between. The CDR3 sequence is CASSYREGGELFF. CDR3 nucleotide sequence: TGTGCCAGCAGTTACAGGGAAGGCGGGGAGCTGTTTTTT.

This chain uses TRBV20-1 with TRBJ2-1, with 7 nucleotides matching TRBD2. Germline lookup yields CDR1 DFQATT and CDR2 SNEGSKA (reference sequence). With 4 bases clipped from V and 3 bases from J, the junction kept 9 bases outside the gene matches. The CDR3 runs to 15 residues. The CDR3 DNA is TGCAGTGCTAACGATCTAGCGGCAGTCTACAATGAGCAGTTCTTC. Protein: CSANDLAAVYNEQFF.

Concerning this clonotype: At one end, the junction sequence differs from germline, possibly due to a read error. The V and J genes are TRBV27 and TRBJ1-5; D is unresolved. The CDR3 totals 13 residues. Looked up from germline, CDR1 is MNHEY and CDR2 is SMNVEV (reference sequence). CDR3 region: CAGSFRENRPQHF. CDR3 coding DNA: TGTGCCGGCAGTTTCCGGGAGAATCGGCCCCAGCATTTT.

With respect to this clonotype: The junction shows a germline mismatch at one end, possibly a read error. The rearrangement uses TRBV7-9 and TRBJ2-1; 10 positions match TRBD2. This CDR3 has 15 residues. CDR1 SEHNR and CDR2 FQNEAQ come from the germline V gene (reference sequence). The CDR3: CASSSAGGVNNEQLF. The DNA of the CDR3 is TGTGCCAGCAGCTCAGCGGGAGGGGTAAACAATGAGCAGCTCTTC.

The chain combines TRBV20-1 with TRBJ2-7, with 11 bases lining up with TRBD2. The CDR3 is made up of 14 amino acids. Per the germline V gene, CDR1 is DFQATT and CDR2 is SNEGSKA (reference sequence). V shed 6 bases, J shed 3 bases, and the junction held 7 bases outside the gene matches. CDR3 residues: CSAGTSGRFYEQYF. Written as DNA, the CDR3 is TGCAGTGCAGGAACTAGCGGGAGATTCTACGAGCAGTACTTC.

The chain links TRBV4-3 to TRBJ1-1; 8 bases align to TRBD1. Trimming at V came to 4 bases and at J to 0 bases, leaving 7 bases not matched to a gene. There are 16 residues in the CDR3. CDR1 is LGHNA, CDR2 YSLEER, per germline. The CDR3 reads CASSRGTGFLNTEAFF. For the CDR3, the DNA is TGCGCCAGCAGCCGAGGGACAGGTTTTTTGAACACTGAAGCTTTCTTT.